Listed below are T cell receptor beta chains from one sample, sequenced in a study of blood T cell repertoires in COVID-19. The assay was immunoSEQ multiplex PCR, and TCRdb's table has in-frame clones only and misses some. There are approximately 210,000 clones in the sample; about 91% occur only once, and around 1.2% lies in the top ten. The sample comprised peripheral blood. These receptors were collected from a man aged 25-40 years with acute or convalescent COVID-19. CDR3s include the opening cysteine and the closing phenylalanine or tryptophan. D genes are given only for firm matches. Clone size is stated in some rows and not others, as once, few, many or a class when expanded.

TGCAGCGCCCGAACGCGGGAGTCCGGGGAGCTGTTTTTT | CSARTRESGELFF | 13 | . | TRBD2 | TRBJ2-2 | TRBV29-1
TGTGCCAGTCGTGGGACAGCGAACACTGAAGCTTTCTTT | CASRGTANTEAFF | 13 | . | TRBD1 | TRBJ1-1 | TRBV11-2
TGTGCCAGCTCACCCCGGACAGGGATGGGCTACGAGCAGTACTTC | CASSPRTGMGYEQYF | 15 | . | TRBD1 | TRBJ2-7 | TRBV18
TGTGCCTGGAAAGGAGGGGGCGAAACTAACTATGGCTACACCTTC | CAWKGGGETNYGYTF | 15 | . | TRBD1 | TRBJ1-2 | TRBV30
TGTGCCAGCAGTGAGCGCTATAGCGGGGGCCCAGATACGCAGTATTTT | CASSERYSGGPDTQYF | 16 | . | TRBD2 | TRBJ2-3 | TRBV2
TGTGCCAGCAGCCTGAGCGGGCCCCAAGAGACCCAGTACTTC | CASSLSGPQETQYF | 14 | . | . | TRBJ2-5 | TRBV9
TGTGCCAGCAGTTTATTTAGGGGACTAAACACTGAAGCTTTCTTT | CASSLFRGLNTEAFF | 15 | . | . | TRBJ1-1 | TRBV28
TGTGCCAGCAGCTTAGCACGTGGACTAGCAATGAACACCGGGGAGCTGTTTTTT | CASSLARGLAMNTGELFF | 18 | . | TRBD2 | TRBJ2-2 | TRBV11-2
TGTGCCAGTAGTACCGACAGATTTGATCAGCCCCAGCATTTT | CASSTDRFDQPQHF | 14 | . | . | TRBJ1-5 | TRBV19
TGTGCCGGTGCGGACAGGCTAGCGGGAAGGAATGAGCAGTTCTTC | CAGADRLAGRNEQFF | 15 | . | TRBD2 | TRBJ2-1 | TRBV6-5
TGTGCCAGCAGCTTTATCAGGGGGTCCTACGAGCAGTACTTC | CASSFIRGSYEQYF | 14 | . | TRBD1 | TRBJ2-7 | TRBV11-2
TGTGCCAGCAGCCTGGGGCGAGAGCAGTTCTTC | CASSLGREQFF | 11 | . | . | TRBJ2-1 | TRBV7-3
TGTGCCAGTACTAGCGGGGGGACGAACACCGGGGAGCTGTTTTTT | CASTSGGTNTGELFF | 15 | once | TRBD2 | TRBJ2-2 | TRBV6-5
TGTGCCAGCAGTCCCCTAGCGGGGGCCTCGGCTCCCTACGAGCAGTACTTC | CASSPLAGASAPYEQYF | 17 | . | TRBD2 | TRBJ2-7 | TRBV27
TGTGCCATCAGTGGTGGCCGGGGAATAGACGGGGGAAGCTCCTACGAGCAGTACTTC | CAISGGRGIDGGSSYEQYF | 19 | . | . | TRBJ2-7 | TRBV10-3
TGTGCCAGCAGGTGGACAGGGGGCTATCAGCCCCAGCATTTT | CASRWTGGYQPQHF | 14 | . | TRBD1 | TRBJ1-5 | TRBV6-5
TGCAGTGCTGTCAGGAACACTGAAGCTTTCTTT | CSAVRNTEAFF | 11 | . | . | TRBJ1-1 | TRBV20-1
TGTGCCAGCAGTGAAAGACAGGGACCATTGGGTCGAGCTTTCTTT | CASSERQGPLGRAFF | 15 | . | TRBD1 | TRBJ1-1 | TRBV6-1
TGTGCTAGTGATCCCACAGGACCCGAGTTGGACGAGCAGTACTTC | CASDPTGPELDEQYF | 15 | . | . | TRBJ2-7 | TRBV12-5
TGTGCCAGCACTCACACGAACCCCACACTAACGCAGTATTTT | CASTHTNPTLTQYF | 14 | . | . | TRBJ2-3 | TRBV28
TGTGCCAGCAGCTTAGGGTCCTGGCGGAGATCCTTAGATACGCAGTATTTT | CASSLGSWRRSLDTQYF | 17 | once | . | TRBJ2-3 | TRBV7-2
TGTGCCAGCAGTACCTACCCACTGAACACTGAAGCTTTCTTT | CASSTYPLNTEAFF | 14 | . | . | TRBJ1-1 | TRBV6-5
TGCAGCGTTGAGACTACCGAGCAGTACTTC | CSVETTEQYF | 10 | . | . | TRBJ2-7 | TRBV29-1
TGTGCCAGCAGCAAAGGGGGCGCGGATACGCAGTATTTT | CASSKGGADTQYF | 13 | . | TRBD1 | TRBJ2-3 | TRBV7-3
TGTGCCAGCAGCGTAGGGGACGGACTAGCGAACGAGCAGTACTTC | CASSVGDGLANEQYF | 15 | . | TRBD2 | TRBJ2-7 | TRBV9
TGTGCCAGCAGCCTGCTTACAGGGCCGTATGGCTACACCTTC | CASSLLTGPYGYTF | 14 | . | . | TRBJ1-2 | TRBV6-2/TRBV6-3
TGTGCCAGCAGGGAAGCCGGCGGGGTGGGTGAGCAGTTCTTC | CASREAGGVGEQFF | 14 | . | . | TRBJ2-1 | TRBV11-2
TGTGCCAGCAGCTTAGGGGGGCAATCCTACGAGCAGTACTTC | CASSLGGQSYEQYF | 14 | . | . | TRBJ2-7 | TRBV7-8
TGCGCCAGCAGCTTGGGGGAAGGGGCTTACAATGAGCAGTTCTTC | CASSLGEGAYNEQFF | 15 | . | . | TRBJ2-1 | TRBV5-1
TGTGCCAGTAGTGGGCGGGGATTTGACGAGCAGTACTTC | CASSGRGFDEQYF | 13 | . | . | TRBJ2-7 | TRBV19
TGCAGCGTTTCCGATAGTCCCAATCAGCCCCAGCATTTT | CSVSDSPNQPQHF | 13 | . | . | TRBJ1-5 | TRBV29-1
TGCGCCAGCAGCCAAGACTCCCAGGGGGCGTATGGCTACACCTTC | CASSQDSQGAYGYTF | 15 | . | TRBD1 | TRBJ1-2 | TRBV4-1
TGTGCCAGCAACGGACAGGGGAACACTGAAGCTTTCTTT | CASNGQGNTEAFF | 13 | once | TRBD1 | TRBJ1-1 | TRBV7-2
TGTGCCAGCAGCTCGCGAGACAGGGGCCCTGAAGCTTTCTTT | CASSSRDRGPEAFF | 14 | once | TRBD1 | TRBJ1-1 | TRBV5-6
TGTGCCAGCAGCGTAGCAGGGTTGGGCGAGCAGTACTTC | CASSVAGLGEQYF | 13 | . | . | TRBJ2-7 | TRBV9
TGTGCCAGAAAATCCGGGACAGGGTATATTCAACAAGAGACCCAGTACTTC | CARKSGTGYIQQETQYF | 17 | . | TRBD1 | TRBJ2-5 | TRBV19
TGTGCCAGCAGGAAATATAGGGGTGAGCAGTTCTTC | CASRKYRGEQFF | 12 | few | . | TRBJ2-1 | TRBV28
TGCGCCAGCAGCTTCATTCTACAGGGAGCCGGGGAGCTGTTTTTT | CASSFILQGAGELFF | 15 | once | . | TRBJ2-2 | TRBV5-1
TGCGCCAGCAGCTCGGACACACTTAACTATGGCTACACCTTC | CASSSDTLNYGYTF | 14 | . | . | TRBJ1-2 | TRBV5-1
TGTGCCAGCAGCTCCTCAACAGACACGTACGAGCAGTACTTC | CASSSSTDTYEQYF | 14 | . | . | TRBJ2-7 | TRBV5-5
TGTGCCAGCAGTCGTAGCGGGAGCACGCGGGAGACCCAGTACTTC | CASSRSGSTRETQYF | 15 | . | TRBD2 | TRBJ2-5 | TRBV6-5